This TCR beta chain stems from a study of HIV-infected patients and healthy controls. Alpha and beta constant-region primers primed reverse transcription of around 500 ng RNA. Using multiplexing indices, alpha and beta chain libraries were generated apart by chain-specific third strand synthesis. TCRdb reprocessed the 5' RACE reads via MiXCR and lists one record per CDR3 protein. Here the sample spans some 3,500 distinct CDR3 sequences, roughly 21% being singletons. On this clonotype itself: The junction departs from germline at one end; a sequencing error may be responsible.

All unsorted peripheral T cells were captured because whole blood was used without fractionation. RNA came from approximately 2.6 ml of peripheral blood. Exclusions covered tumors, febrile or AIDS-related illness, and hepatitis B or C coinfection. The CDR3 extends over 14 amino acids. Germline-derived CDR1 and CDR2 are SEHNR and FQNEAQ (reference sequence). The chain combines TRBV7-9 with TRBJ1-1; D not certain. The source is an adult with HIV infection. Material: blood, obtained before antiretroviral therapy. The CDR3 DNA reads TGTGCCAGCAGCACCATCTTTCTGAACACTGAAGCTTTATTT. It encodes CASSTIFLNTEALF. Variable domain in full (rest from reference TRBV7-9 and TRBJ1-1): DTGVSQNPRHKITKRGQNVTFRCDPISEHNRLYWYRQTLGQGPEFLTYFQNEAQLEKSRLLSDRFSAERPKGSFSTLEIQRTEQGDSAMYLCASSTIFLNTEALFGQGTRLTVV.